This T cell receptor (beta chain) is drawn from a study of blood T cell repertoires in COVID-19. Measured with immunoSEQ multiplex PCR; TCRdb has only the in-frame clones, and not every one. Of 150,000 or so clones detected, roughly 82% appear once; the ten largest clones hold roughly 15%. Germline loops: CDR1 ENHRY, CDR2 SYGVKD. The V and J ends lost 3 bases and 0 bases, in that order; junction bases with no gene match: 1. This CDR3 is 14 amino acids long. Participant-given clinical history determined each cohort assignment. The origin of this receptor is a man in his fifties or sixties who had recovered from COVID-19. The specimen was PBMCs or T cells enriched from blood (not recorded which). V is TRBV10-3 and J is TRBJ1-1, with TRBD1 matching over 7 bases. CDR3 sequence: CAISEGTVNTEAFF. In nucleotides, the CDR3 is TGTGCCATCAGTGAAGGGACAGTGAACACTGAAGCTTTCTTT.